This T cell receptor (beta chain) is drawn from a study of cytomegalovirus exposure and HLA in healthy donors. The PCR contained 60 Vbeta and 13 Jbeta primers. The assay was immunoSEQ multiplex PCR, and TCRdb's table has in-frame clones only and misses some. The sample shows some 200,000 clones, over 75% of them seen only once. After removal of 4 bases from V and 3 bases from J, the junction contained 10 bases not matched to a gene. Germline CDR1 is MNHNS and CDR2 is SASEGT. The CDR3 length is 18 residues. Sequenced material: PBMCs. The source of this sequence is a man aged 35-49 years in good health and CMV-seropositive. V is TRBV6-1 and J is TRBJ2-2; 11 nucleotides align to TRBD2. In DNA, the CDR3 is TGTGCCAGCAGTGCGCTAGCGGGGGGCCTAGGGGACACCGGGGAGCTGTTTTTT. Translated: CASSALAGGLGDTGELFF.